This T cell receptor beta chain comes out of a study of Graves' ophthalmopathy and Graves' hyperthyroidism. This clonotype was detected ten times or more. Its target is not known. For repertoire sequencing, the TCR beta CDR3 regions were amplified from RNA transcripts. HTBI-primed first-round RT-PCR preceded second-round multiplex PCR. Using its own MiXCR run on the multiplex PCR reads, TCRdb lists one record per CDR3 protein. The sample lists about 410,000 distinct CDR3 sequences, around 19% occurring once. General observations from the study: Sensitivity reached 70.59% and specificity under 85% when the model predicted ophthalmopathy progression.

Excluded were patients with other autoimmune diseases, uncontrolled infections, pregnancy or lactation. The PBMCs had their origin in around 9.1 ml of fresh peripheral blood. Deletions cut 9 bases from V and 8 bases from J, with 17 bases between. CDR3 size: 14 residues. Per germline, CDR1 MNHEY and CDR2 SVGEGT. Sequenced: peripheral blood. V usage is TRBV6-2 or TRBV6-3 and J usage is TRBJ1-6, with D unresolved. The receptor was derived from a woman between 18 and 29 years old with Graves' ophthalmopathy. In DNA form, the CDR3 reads TGTGCCAGTCGTCTATCTGGGAATGATTCACCCCTCCACTTT. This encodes CASRLSGNDSPLHF.